This entry is about one T cell receptor (beta chain). A much larger clone differs from this one at a single base, so this may be a read error. The conserved phenylalanine or tryptophan is not found at the CDR3 terminus, so this likely reflects a read error. Trimming took off 5 bases at V and 3 bases at J, with 11 bases between the two ends. The CDR3 is 14 amino acids. Germline lookup yields CDR1 SGHTA and CDR2 FQGTGA. This specimen belongs to a study of T cells in Graves' hyperthyroidism and ophthalmopathy. Looking at the study overall: Peripheral blood specimens were obtained at initial diagnosis, prior to any treatment.

RNA transcripts served as the template for amplifying TCR beta CDR3 regions. When the TCR CDR3 underwent first-round RT-PCR, the HTBI primer set was used. One entry per CDR3 protein results from TCRdb running MiXCR on the multiplex PCR reads. Among roughly 500,000 distinct CDR3 sequences listed, 22% were seen once. On the basis of clinical symptoms, serum thyroxine and TRAb, thyroid ultrasound and orbital computed tomography, diagnoses were made. The chain joins TRBV7-3 to TRBJ2-1; D is unresolved. This receptor was obtained from a woman aged 70-85 years with Graves' ophthalmopathy. Sequences were obtained from blood. The CDR3 loop reads CASSISGLYNEQFL. CDR3 in DNA: TGTGCCAGCAGCATCTCGGGTCTCTACAATGAGCAGTTCCTC.